The clone carrying this T cell receptor (beta chain) has more than one count but fewer than ten. The data originate from a study of spatial heterogeneity in lung cancer. Using its own MiXCR run on the 5' RACE reads, TCRdb lists one record per CDR3 protein. The data contain 7,500 to 9,500 distinct CDR3 sequences, under 9% of them seen just once; the ten biggest clones take up roughly 27%. Time point reported: sample taken at primary tumor resection. Whole RNA, which was extracted from tumor, nontumor lung tissue or frozen PBMC, was sequenced without any cell sorting. This receptor was identified in a female donor with early-stage non-small cell lung cancer. The source material was PBMCs, sampled at surgery.

The CDR3 spells CANRSSGNTEAFF. DNA of the CDR3: TGTGCCAACAGGTCATCGGGAAACACTGAAGCTTTCTTT. The J gene is TRBJ1-1, the V gene TRBV28; TRBD1 might be the D (5 bases). The CDR3 runs to 13 residues. V lost 10 bases, J lost 2 bases, and 14 bases lay in between. Germline-derived CDR1 and CDR2 are MDHEN and SYDVKM.